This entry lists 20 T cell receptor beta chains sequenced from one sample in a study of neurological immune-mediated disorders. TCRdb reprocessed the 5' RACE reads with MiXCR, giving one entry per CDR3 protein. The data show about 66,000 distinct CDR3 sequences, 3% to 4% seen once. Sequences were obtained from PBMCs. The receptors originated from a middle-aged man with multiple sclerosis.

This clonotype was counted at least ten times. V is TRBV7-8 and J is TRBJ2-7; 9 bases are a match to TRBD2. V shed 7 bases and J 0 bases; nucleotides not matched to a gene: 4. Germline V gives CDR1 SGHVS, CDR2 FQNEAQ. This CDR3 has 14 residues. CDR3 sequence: CASKREVSSYEQYF. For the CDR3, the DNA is TGTGCCAGCAAGCGGGAGGTTAGCTCCTACGAGCAGTACTTC.

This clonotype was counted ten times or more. DNA for the CDR3: TGTGCCAGCTCCCCGGAGCGAGAGACCCAGTACTTC. This sequence encodes CASSPERETQYF. This rearrangement joins TRBV18 to TRBJ2-5; D ambiguous. Deletions cut 6 bases from V and 4 bases from J, with 9 bases between. CDR1 KGHSH and CDR2 LQKENI come from the germline V gene. This CDR3 is 12 amino acids long.

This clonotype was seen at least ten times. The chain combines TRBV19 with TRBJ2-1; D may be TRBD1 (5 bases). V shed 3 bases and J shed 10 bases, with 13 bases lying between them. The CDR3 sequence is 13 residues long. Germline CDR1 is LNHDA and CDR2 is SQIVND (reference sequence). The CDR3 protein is CASSIARGREQFF. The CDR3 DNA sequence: TGTGCCAGTAGTATCGCAAGGGGTAGAGAGCAGTTCTTC.

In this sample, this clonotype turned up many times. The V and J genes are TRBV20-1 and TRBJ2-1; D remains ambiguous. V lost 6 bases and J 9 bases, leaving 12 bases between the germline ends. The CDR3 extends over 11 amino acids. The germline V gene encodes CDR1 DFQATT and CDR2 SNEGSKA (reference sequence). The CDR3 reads CSAARWGEQFF. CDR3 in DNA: TGCAGTGCGGCGAGATGGGGTGAGCAGTTCTTC.

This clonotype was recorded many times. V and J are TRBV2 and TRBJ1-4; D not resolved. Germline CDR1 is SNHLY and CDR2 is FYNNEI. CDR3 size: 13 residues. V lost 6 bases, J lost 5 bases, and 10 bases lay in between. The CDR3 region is CASREITNEKLFF. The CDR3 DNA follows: TGTGCCAGCAGGGAGATCACAAATGAAAAACTGTTTTTT.

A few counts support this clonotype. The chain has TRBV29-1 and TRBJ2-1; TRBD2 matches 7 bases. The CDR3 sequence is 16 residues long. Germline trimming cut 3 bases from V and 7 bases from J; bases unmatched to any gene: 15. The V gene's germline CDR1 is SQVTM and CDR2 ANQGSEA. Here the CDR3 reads CSVEGLAGHPGNEQFF. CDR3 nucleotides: TGCAGCGTTGAGGGTTTAGCGGGCCACCCAGGGAATGAGCAGTTCTTC.

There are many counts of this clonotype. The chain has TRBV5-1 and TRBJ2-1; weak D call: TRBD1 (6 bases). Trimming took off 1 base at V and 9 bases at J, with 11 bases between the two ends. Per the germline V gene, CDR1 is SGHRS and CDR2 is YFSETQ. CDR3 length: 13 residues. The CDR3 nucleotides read TGCGCCAGCAGCTTGCATACAGGGCCTGAGCAGTTCTTC. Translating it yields CASSLHTGPEQFF.

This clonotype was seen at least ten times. This CDR3 reads CASSESGTSRETQYF. CDR3 coding DNA: TGCGCCAGCAGTGAGTCGGGGACTAGCCGCGAGACCCAGTACTTC. This rearrangement joins TRBV10-1 to TRBJ2-5; 9 positions match TRBD2. The CDR3 covers 15 residues. CDR1 and CDR2 (germline): WNHNN, SYGVQD (reference sequence). V lost 0 bases, J lost 5 bases, and 4 bases stayed unmatched.

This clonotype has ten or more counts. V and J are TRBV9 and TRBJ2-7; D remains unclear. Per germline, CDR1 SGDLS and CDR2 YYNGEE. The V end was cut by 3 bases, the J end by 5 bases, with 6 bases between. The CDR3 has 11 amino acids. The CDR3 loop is CASSAGHEQYF. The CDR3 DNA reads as TGTGCCAGCAGCGCAGGCCACGAGCAGTACTTC.

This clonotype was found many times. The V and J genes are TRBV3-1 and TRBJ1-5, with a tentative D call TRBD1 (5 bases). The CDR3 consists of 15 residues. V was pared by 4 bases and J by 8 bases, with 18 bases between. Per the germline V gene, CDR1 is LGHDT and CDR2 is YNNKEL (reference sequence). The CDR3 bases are TGTGCCAGCAGCCTAACGTGGAGGGGAGGGGAGCCCCAGCATTTT. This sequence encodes CASSLTWRGGEPQHF.

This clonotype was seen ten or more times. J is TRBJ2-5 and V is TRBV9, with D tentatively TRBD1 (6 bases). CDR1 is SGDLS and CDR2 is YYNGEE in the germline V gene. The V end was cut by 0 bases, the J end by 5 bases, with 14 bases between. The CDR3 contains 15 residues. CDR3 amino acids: CASSVAGASLETQYF. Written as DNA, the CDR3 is TGTGCCAGCAGCGTAGCAGGGGCAAGTTTGGAGACCCAGTACTTC.

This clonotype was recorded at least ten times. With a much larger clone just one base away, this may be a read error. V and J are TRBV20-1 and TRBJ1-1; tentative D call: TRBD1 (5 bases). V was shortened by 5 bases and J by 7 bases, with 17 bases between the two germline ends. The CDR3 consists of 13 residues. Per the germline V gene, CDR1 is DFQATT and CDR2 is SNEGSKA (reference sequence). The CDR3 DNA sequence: TGCAGTGCTTTGGGAAAGGGGAAGGATGAAGCTTTCTTT. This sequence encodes CSALGKGKDEAFF.

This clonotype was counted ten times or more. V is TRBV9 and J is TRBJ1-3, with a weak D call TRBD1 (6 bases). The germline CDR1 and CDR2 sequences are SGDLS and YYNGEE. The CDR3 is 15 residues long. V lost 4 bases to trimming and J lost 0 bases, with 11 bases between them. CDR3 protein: CASSPWTASGNTIYF. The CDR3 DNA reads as TGTGCCAGCAGCCCTTGGACAGCCTCTGGAAACACCATATATTTT. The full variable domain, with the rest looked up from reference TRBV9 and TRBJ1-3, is DSGVTQTPKHLITATGQRVTLRCSPRSGDLSVYWYQQSLDQGLQFLIQYYNGEERAKGNILERFSAQQFPDLHSELNLSSLELGDSALYFCASSPWTASGNTIYFGEGSWLTVV.

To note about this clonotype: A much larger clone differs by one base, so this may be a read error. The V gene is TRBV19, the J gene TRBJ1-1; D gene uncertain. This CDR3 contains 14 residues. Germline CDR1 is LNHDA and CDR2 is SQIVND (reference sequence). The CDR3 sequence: CVSKSEGLGTEAFF. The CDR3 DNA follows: TGTGTCAGTAAGAGTGAAGGGTTGGGCACTGAAGCTTTCTTT.

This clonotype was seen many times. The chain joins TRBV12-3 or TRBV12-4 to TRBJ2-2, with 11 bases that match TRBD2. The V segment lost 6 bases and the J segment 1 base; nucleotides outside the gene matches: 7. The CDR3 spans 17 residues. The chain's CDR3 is CASRRLAGLENTGELFF. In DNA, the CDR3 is TGTGCCAGCAGGCGACTAGCGGGGCTTGAGAACACCGGGGAGCTGTTTTTT.

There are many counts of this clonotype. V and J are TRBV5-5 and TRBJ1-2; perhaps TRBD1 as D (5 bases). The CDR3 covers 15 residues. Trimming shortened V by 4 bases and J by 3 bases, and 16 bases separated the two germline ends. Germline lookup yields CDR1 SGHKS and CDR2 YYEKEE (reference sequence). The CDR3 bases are TGTGCCAGCAGCACCGACAGCGCAACATACTATGGCTACACCTTC. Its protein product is CASSTDSATYYGYTF.

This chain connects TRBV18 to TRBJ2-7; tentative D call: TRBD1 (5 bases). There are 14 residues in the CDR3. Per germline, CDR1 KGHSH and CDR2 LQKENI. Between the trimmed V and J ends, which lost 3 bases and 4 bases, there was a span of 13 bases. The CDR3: CASSPQGRDYEQYF. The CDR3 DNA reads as TGTGCCAGCTCACCCCAGGGTCGAGATTACGAGCAGTACTTC.

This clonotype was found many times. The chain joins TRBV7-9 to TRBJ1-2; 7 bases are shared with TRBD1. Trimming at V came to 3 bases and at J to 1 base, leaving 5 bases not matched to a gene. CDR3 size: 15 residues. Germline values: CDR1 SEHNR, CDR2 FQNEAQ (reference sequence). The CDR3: CASSFTGDSNYGYTF. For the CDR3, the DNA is TGTGCCAGCAGCTTCACAGGGGACAGTAACTATGGCTACACCTTC.

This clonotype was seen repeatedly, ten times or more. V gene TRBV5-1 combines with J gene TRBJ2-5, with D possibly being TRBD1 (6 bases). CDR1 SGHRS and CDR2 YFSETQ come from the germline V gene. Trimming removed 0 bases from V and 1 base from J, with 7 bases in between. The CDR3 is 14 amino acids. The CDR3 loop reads CASSLGTVQETQYF. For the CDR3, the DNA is TGCGCCAGCAGCTTGGGGACAGTCCAAGAGACCCAGTACTTC.

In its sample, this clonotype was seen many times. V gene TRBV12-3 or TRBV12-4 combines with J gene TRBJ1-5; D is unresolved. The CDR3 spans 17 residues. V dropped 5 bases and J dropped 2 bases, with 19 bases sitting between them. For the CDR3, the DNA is TGTGCCAGCAGTCCGATGTCAGGCGGCCTGGGCAATCAGCCCCAGCATTTT. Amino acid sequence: CASSPMSGGLGNQPQHF.